This TCR beta chain is from a study of cytomegalovirus exposure and HLA in healthy donors. In the study overall: A subsequent analysis stated that the 120 or so validation repertoires were run on the same platform as the roughly 670 first-cohort repertoires. Study-wide points: Clusters of TCRs from the first cohort tended to co-occur in the 130 or so validation repertoires (as a later analysis found). Specific recognition of CMV antigens was confirmed in vitro for a few chains (all CMV-associated). The authors enumerated around 150 TCR beta chains as linked to cytomegalovirus.

Germline V lookup: CDR1 SGHDT, CDR2 YYEEEE. This CDR3 region has 13 residues. The V end was cut by 3 bases, the J end by 0 bases, with 6 bases between. Comments on this clone: Its specificity is unknown.

Some clones are missing from TCRdb's copy, which holds only in-frame ones; the method was immunoSEQ multiplex PCR. The data contain over 120,000 clones, roughly nine tenths of them singletons. The chain carries TRBV5-6 and TRBJ1-1; unclear D gene. The sequencing sample was made of PBMCs. The origin of this receptor is a woman between 18 and 30 years old in good health and CMV-seropositive. The CDR3 DNA follows: TGTGCCAGCAGCTACGGGATGAACACTGAAGCTTTCTTT. It encodes CASSYGMNTEAFF.